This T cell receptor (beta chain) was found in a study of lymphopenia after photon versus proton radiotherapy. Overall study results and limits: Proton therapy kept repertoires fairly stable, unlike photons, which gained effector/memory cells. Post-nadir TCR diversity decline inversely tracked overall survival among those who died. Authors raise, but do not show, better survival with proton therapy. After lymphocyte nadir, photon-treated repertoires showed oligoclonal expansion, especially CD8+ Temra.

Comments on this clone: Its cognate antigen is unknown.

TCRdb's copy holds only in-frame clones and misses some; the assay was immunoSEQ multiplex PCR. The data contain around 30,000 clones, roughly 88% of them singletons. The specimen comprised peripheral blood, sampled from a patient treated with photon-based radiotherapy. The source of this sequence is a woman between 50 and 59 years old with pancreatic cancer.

CDR3 sequence: CASSTGENTEAFF. The DNA of the CDR3 is TGTGCCAGCAGTACAGGGGAGAACACTGAAGCTTTCTTT. V is TRBV6-5 and J is TRBJ1-1; 7 bases are shared with TRBD1. CDR3 size: 13 residues. J lost 1 base, V lost 5 bases, and 1 base had no gene match. Germline CDR1 MNHEY, CDR2 SVGAGI.